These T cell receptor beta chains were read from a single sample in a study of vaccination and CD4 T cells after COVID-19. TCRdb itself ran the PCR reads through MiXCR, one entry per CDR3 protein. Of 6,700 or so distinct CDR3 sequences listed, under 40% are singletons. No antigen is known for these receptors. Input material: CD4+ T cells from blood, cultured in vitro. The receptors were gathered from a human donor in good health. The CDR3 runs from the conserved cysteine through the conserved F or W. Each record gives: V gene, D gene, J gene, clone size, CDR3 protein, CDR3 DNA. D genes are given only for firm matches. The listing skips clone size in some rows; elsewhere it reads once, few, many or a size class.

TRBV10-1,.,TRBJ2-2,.,CASSEIGLRGDGELFF,TGCGCCAGCAGTGAGATAGGGTTGCGGGGCGACGGGGAGCTGTTTTTT
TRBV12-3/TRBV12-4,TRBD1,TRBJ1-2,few,CASSFVGQGTGYTF,TGTGCCAGCAGTTTTGTGGGACAGGGGACGGGCTACACCTTC
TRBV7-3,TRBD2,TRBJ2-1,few,CASSLQGGGAGNEQFF,TGTGCCAGCAGCTTACAGGGCGGGGGGGCAGGCAATGAGCAGTTCTTC
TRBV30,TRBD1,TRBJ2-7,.,CAWGLNRGLYF,TGTGCCTGGGGGCTGAACAGGGGGCTGTACTTC
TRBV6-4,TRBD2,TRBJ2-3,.,CASSEVRGSTDTQYF,TGTGCCAGCAGTGAGGTGCGGGGGAGCACAGATACGCAGTATTTT
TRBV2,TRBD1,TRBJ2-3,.,CALSTGTTDTQYF,TGTGCCCTTTCGACAGGGACAACAGATACGCAGTATTTT
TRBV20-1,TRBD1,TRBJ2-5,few,CSAPGQGRAQETQYF,TGCAGTGCTCCAGGACAGGGAAGGGCCCAAGAGACCCAGTACTTC
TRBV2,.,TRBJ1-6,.,CASTVQGDYNSPLHF,TGTGCCAGCACCGTACAGGGAGACTATAATTCACCCCTCCACTTT
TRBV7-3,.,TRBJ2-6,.,CASSPRGSDSSGANVLTF,TGTGCCAGCAGCCCCAGGGGCAGCGACAGCTCTGGGGCCAACGTCCTGACTTTC
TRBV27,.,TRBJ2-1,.,CASRLRGLGDNEQFF,TGTGCCAGCAGGCTTAGGGGTCTTGGTGACAATGAGCAGTTCTTC
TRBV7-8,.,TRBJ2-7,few,CASSLSYEQYF,TGTGCCAGCAGTCTCTCCTACGAGCAGTACTTC
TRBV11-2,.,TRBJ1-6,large,CASSEGPLLHF,TGTGCCAGCAGCGAGGGACCGCTCCTCCACTTT
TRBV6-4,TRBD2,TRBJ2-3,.,CASGGDPSGGADTQYF,TGTGCCAGCGGGGGTGACCCAAGCGGGGGTGCAGATACGCAGTATTTT
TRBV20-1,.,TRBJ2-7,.,CSARTGRYEQYF,TGCAGTGCTAGGACAGGGAGGTACGAGCAGTACTTC
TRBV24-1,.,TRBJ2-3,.,CATSDRSSRDGLGDTQYF,TGTGCCACCAGTGATCGTTCCAGCAGGGACGGATTAGGAGATACGCAGTATTTT
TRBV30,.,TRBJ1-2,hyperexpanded,CAWSVQANYGYTF,TGTGCCTGGAGTGTACAAGCAAACTATGGCTACACCTTC
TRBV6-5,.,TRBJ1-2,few,CASSYSPTGLYGYTF,TGTGCCAGCAGTTACTCCCCTACAGGGTTATATGGCTACACCTTC
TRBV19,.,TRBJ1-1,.,CASSRNTEAFF,TGTGCCAGTAGCAGGAACACTGAAGCTTTCTTT
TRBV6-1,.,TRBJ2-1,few,CASIKIGRNEQFF,TGTGCCAGCATTAAGATTGGGAGGAATGAGCAGTTCTTC
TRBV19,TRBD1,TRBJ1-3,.,CASTRTGGGNTIYF,TGTGCCAGTACCCGGACAGGGGGTGGAAACACCATATATTTT
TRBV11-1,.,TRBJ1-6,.,CASSPPGVGNSPLHF,TGTGCCAGCAGCCCCCCCGGGGTAGGGAATTCACCCCTCCACTTT
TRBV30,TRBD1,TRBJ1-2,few,CAWSDTGGAGYTF,TGTGCCTGGAGTGATACAGGGGGCGCGGGCTACACCTTC
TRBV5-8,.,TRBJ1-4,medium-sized,CASSPGASGNEKLFF,TGTGCCAGCAGTCCGGGGGCGTCGGGTAATGAAAAACTGTTTTTT
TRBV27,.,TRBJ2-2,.,CASRPGQVPGELFF,TGTGCCAGCAGGCCGGGACAAGTTCCCGGGGAGCTGTTTTTT
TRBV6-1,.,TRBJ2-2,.,CASSLDYNTGELFF,TGTGCCAGCAGCCTTGACTACAACACCGGGGAGCTGTTTTTT
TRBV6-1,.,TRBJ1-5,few,CASLLRHADNQPQHF,TGTGCCAGTCTCCTTCGACACGCCGACAATCAGCCCCAGCATTTT
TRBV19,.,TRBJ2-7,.,CAGWREEQYF,TGTGCCGGCTGGCGGGAAGAGCAGTACTTC
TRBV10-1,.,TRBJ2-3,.,CASSEELTGGDTQYF,TGCGCCAGCAGTGAGGAGCTAACGGGCGGGGATACGCAGTATTTT
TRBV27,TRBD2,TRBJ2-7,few,CASGLAGGTYEQYF,TGTGCCAGCGGGCTAGCGGGGGGAACCTACGAGCAGTACTTC
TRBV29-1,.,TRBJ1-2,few,CSVEEGDDYGYTF,TGCAGCGTTGAAGAAGGCGACGACTATGGCTACACCTTC
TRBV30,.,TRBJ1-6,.,CAWSEGSGDSPLHF,TGTGCCTGGAGTGAAGGGTCGGGAGATTCACCCCTCCACTTT
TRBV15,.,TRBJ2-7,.,CATSRDGGLVGEQYF,TGTGCCACCAGCAGAGATGGAGGCCTCGTTGGTGAGCAGTACTTC
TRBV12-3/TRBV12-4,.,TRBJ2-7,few,CASSSQHEQYF,TGTGCCAGTTCCTCCCAGCACGAGCAGTACTTC
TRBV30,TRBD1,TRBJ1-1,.,CACLQGGEAFF,TGTGCCTGTCTACAGGGGGGTGAAGCTTTCTTT
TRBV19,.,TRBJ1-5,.,CASTRGGAFDNQPQHF,TGTGCCAGTACCCGCGGGGGGGCCTTCGACAATCAGCCCCAGCATTTT